What follows describes a single T cell receptor (beta chain). Its antigen is unknown. Every sample yielded at least 6.5 million isolated PBMCs. There were at least 5 micrograms of total RNA extracted from every sample. This sample is part of a study of blood T cells in healthy people across ages. Overall study results and limits: Roughly linearly, TCR beta diversity per million T cells fell as age increased.

A second about 7 to 11 cycle PCR used barcoded and J-beta primers. TCRdb redid the calling of the 5' RACE reads with MiXCR, one entry per CDR3 protein. The sample has about 670,000 distinct CDR3 sequences; 40% to 50% are singletons. Germline lookup yields CDR1 KGHDR and CDR2 SFDVKD. The CDR3 runs 15 residues. V lost 10 bases and J lost 4, with 20 bases in between. The sample consisted of blood. The clonotype was recovered from a man older than 75 in good health. J is TRBJ2-3 and V is TRBV24-1; D may correspond to TRBD1 or TRBD2 (5 bases each). The CDR3 DNA is TGTGCCACTGGCGACAGAGAATTGGGGGCAGATACGCAGTATTTT. Amino acid sequence: CATGDRELGADTQYF.